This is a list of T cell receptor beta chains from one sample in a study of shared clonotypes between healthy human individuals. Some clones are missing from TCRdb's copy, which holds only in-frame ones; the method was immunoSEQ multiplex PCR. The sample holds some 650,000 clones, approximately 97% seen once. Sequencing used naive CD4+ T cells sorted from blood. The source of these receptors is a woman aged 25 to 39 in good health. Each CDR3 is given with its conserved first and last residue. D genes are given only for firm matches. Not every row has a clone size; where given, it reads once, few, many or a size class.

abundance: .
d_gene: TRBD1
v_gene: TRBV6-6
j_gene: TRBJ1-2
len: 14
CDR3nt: TGTGCCAGCAGTGGAAGGGGGCGCGACTATGGCTACACCTTC
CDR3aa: CASSGRGRDYGYTF

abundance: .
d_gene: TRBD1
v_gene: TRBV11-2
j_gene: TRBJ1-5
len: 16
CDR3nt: TGTGCCAGCAGCCCACATACAGGGGATCGGCATCAGCCCCAGCATTTT
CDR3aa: CASSPHTGDRHQPQHF

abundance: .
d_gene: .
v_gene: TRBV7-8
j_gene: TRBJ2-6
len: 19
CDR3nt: TGTGCCAGCAGCCAAAGACAGGCACCTAGAATAGTTGGGGCCAACGTCCTGACTTTC
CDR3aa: CASSQRQAPRIVGANVLTF

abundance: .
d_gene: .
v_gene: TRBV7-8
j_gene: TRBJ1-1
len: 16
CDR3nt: TGTGCCAGCAGCTTACGAGGGGTAGCAACGAACACTGAAGCTTTCTTT
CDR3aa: CASSLRGVATNTEAFF

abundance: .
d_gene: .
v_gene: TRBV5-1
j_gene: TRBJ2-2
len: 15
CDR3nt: TGCGCCAGCAGCACACGTAGCGGGAACACCGGGGAGCTGTTTTTT
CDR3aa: CASSTRSGNTGELFF

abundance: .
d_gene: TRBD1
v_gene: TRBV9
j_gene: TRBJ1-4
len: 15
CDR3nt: TGTGCCAGCAGCTACGGACAGGGAATTAATGAAAAACTGTTTTTT
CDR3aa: CASSYGQGINEKLFF

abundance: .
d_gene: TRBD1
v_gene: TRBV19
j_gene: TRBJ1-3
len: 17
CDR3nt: TGTGCCAGTAGTATAGCGATGGACAGGGGAACTGGAAACACCATATATTTT
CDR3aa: CASSIAMDRGTGNTIYF

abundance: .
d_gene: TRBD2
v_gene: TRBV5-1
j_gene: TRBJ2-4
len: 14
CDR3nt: TGCGCCAGCTATAGCGGGCCAGCCAAAAACATTCAGTACTTC
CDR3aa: CASYSGPAKNIQYF

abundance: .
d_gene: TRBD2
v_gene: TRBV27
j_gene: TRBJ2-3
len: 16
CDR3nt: TGTGCCAGCAGCTTAATAGCGGGAGAGATCACAGATACGCAGTATTTT
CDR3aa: CASSLIAGEITDTQYF

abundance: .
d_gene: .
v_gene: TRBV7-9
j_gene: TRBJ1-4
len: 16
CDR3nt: TGTGCCAGCAGCCCCAGTGCGTCGCCAACTAATGAAAAACTGTTTTTT
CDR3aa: CASSPSASPTNEKLFF

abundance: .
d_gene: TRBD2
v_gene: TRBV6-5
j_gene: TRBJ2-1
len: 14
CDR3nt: TGTGCCAGCATGCGGGAGCCAAACTACAATGAGCAGTTCTTC
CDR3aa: CASMREPNYNEQFF

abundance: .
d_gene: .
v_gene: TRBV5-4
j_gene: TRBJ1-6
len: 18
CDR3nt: TGTGCCAGCAGCTTGAAACAGGCTTACAGCTCCTATAATTCACCCCTCCACTTT
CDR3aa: CASSLKQAYSSYNSPLHF

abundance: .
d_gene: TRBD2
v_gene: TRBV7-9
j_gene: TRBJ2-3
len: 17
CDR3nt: TGTGCCAGCAGTCAAGGGGCCAGCGGGATGTTCACAGATACGCAGTATTTT
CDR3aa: CASSQGASGMFTDTQYF

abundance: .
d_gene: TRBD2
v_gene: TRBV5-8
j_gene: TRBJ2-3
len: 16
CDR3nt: TGTGCCAGCAGTTCAGGACTAGCGGCTAGCACAGATACGCAGTATTTT
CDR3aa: CASSSGLAASTDTQYF

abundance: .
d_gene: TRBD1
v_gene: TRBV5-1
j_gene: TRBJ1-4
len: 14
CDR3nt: TGCGCCAGCAGCTCCACAGGGGGCATGGAAAAACTGTTTTTT
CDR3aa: CASSSTGGMEKLFF

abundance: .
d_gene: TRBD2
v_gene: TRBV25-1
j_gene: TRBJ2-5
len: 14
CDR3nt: TGTGCCAGCAGTAACCCCGGACTAGCCGAGACCCAGTACTTC
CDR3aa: CASSNPGLAETQYF

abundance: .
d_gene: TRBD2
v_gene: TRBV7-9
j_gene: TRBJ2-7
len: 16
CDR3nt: TGTGCCAGCAGCCCCGGGACTAGCGGGATGAAGAACGAGCAGTACTTC
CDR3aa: CASSPGTSGMKNEQYF

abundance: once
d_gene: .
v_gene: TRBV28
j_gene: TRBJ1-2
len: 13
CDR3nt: TGTGCCAGCAGTTTGACCGGGGACTATGGCTACACCTTC
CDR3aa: CASSLTGDYGYTF

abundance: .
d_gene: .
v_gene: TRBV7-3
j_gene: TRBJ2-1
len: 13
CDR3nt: TGTGCCAGCAGCCAACGCGGGTGGGCTGAGCAGTTCTTC
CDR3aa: CASSQRGWAEQFF

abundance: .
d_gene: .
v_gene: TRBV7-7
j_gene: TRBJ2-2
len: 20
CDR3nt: TGTGCCAGCAGCCCCCGCAAAGGGCAGGGGAATTTTTTGAACACCGGGGAGCTGTTTTTT
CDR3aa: CASSPRKGQGNFLNTGELFF

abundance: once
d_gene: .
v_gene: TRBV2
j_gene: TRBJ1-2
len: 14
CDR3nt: TGTGCCAGCAGTCGGGGGTCTCAGTTCTATGGCTACACCTTC
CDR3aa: CASSRGSQFYGYTF

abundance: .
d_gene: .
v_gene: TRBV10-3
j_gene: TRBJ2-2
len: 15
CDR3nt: TGTGCCATCAGTGAGGGAGCACTTAACACCGGGGAGCTGTTTTTT
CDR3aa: CAISEGALNTGELFF

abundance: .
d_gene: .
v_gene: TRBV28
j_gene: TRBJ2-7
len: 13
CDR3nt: TGTGCCAGCATTGGGGGGCCAGCCTACGAGCAGTACTTC
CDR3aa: CASIGGPAYEQYF

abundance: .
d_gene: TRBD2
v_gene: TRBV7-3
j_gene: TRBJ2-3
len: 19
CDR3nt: TGTGCCAGCAGCTTATATGTTTCGGGGTCGGCGGGAGAGGTGGATACGCAGTATTTT
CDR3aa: CASSLYVSGSAGEVDTQYF

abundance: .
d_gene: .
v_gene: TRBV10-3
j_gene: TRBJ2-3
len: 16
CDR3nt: TGTGCCATCAGTGGGACAGCCTTATCTAGCACAGATACGCAGTATTTT
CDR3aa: CAISGTALSSTDTQYF

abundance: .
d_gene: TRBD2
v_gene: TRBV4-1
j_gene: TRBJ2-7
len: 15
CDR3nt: TGCGCCAGCAGCGTCGCGCGGGAGGGCCCGTACGAGCAGTACTTC
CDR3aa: CASSVAREGPYEQYF

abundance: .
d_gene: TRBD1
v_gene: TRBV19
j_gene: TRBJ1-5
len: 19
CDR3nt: TGTGCCAGTAGTATAGTTTGGACAGGGGGTCCTCCGAGCAATCAGCCCCAGCATTTT
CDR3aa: CASSIVWTGGPPSNQPQHF

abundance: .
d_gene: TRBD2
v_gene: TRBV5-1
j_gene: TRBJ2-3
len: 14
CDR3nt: TGCGCCAGCAGCTCTGGACTAGGGGCAGATACGCAGTATTTT
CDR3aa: CASSSGLGADTQYF

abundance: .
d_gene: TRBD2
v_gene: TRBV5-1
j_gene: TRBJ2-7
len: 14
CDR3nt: TGCGCCAGCAGCTTCGGGGGGGTCGCCTACGAGCAGTACTTC
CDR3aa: CASSFGGVAYEQYF

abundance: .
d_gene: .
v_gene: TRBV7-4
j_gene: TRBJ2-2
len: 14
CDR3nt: TGTGCCAGCAGGCTCCGAAGGCCTACCGGGGAGCTGTTTTTT
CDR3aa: CASRLRRPTGELFF

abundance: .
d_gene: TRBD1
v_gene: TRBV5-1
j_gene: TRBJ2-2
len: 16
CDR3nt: TGCGCCAGCAGCTTACCGGGACAGGGAACGAACGGGGAGCTGTTTTTT
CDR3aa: CASSLPGQGTNGELFF

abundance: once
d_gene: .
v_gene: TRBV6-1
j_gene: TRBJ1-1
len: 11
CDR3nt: TGTGCCAGCAGTCGGAGGACTGAAGCTTTCTTT
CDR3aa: CASSRRTEAFF

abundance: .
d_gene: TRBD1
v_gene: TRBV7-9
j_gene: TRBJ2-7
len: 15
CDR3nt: TGTGCCAGCAGCTATGGACAGGCAGTTGGCCACGAGCAGTACTTC
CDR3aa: CASSYGQAVGHEQYF

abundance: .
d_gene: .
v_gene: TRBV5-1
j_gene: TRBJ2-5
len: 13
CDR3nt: TGCGCCAGCAGCTTTGTTGGGGACGAGACCCAGTACTTC
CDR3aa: CASSFVGDETQYF

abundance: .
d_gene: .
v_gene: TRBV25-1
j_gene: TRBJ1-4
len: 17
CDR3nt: TGTGCCAGCAGTGAGATGAGGGGCGGACCAACTAATGAAAAACTGTTTTTT
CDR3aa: CASSEMRGGPTNEKLFF

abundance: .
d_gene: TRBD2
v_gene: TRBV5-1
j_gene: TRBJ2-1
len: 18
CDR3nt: TGCGCCAGCAGCTTCGGACTAGCGGGAGGAAACCCCTACAATGAGCAGTTCTTC
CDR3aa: CASSFGLAGGNPYNEQFF

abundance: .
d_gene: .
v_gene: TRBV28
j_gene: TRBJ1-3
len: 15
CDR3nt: TGTGCCAGCAGTTCAGGGGTAAGCTCTGGAAACACCATATATTTT
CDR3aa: CASSSGVSSGNTIYF

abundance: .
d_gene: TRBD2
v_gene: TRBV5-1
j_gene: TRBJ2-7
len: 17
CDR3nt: TGCGCCAGCAGCCCGGTCTGGGCCAGCGGGAGTGCTTACGAGCAGTACTTC
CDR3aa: CASSPVWASGSAYEQYF

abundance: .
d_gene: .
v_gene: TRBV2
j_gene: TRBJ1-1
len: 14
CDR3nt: TGTGCCAGCAGCGCGGCCGGCGGGAACACTGAAGCTTTCTTT
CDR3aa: CASSAAGGNTEAFF

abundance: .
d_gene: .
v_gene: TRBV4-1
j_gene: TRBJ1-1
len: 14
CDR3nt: TGCGCCAGCAGCCCACGGACAGTCAACACTGAAGCTTTCTTT
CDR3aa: CASSPRTVNTEAFF

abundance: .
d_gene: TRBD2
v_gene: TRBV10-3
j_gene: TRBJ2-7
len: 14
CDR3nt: TGTGCCATCAGTAGCGGGAGCGGCACCAACGAGCAGTACTTC
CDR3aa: CAISSGSGTNEQYF

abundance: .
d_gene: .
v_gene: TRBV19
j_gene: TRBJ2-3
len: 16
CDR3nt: TGTGCCAGTAGTATAGATGCCGGAGGGGGGACAGATACGCAGTATTTT
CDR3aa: CASSIDAGGGTDTQYF

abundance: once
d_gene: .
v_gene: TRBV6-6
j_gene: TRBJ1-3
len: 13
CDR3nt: TGTGCCAGCAGTTACAGCTCTGGAAACACCATATATTTT
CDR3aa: CASSYSSGNTIYF

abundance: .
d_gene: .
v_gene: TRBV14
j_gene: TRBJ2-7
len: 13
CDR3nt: TGTGCCAGCAGCCGAACTAGGGTCTACGAGCAGTACTTC
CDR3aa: CASSRTRVYEQYF

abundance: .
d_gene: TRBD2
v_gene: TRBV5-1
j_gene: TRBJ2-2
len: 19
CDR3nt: TGCGCCAGCAGCTTCGACTGGACTAGCGGGAGTAAGTCTGCCGGGGAGCTGTTTTTT
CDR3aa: CASSFDWTSGSKSAGELFF

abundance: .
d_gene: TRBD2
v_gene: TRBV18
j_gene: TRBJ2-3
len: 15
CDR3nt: TGTGCCAGCTCACCTCCGGGACTACCCACAGATACGCAGTATTTT
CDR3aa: CASSPPGLPTDTQYF